The clone carrying this T cell receptor beta chain was detected only a few times. This CDR3 is 14 amino acids long. V was trimmed by 5 bases and J by 4 bases, leaving 14 bases between them. Germline values: CDR1 MNHEY, CDR2 SMNVEV (reference sequence). These data belong to a study of identical twins. Each CDR3 protein is one row after TCRdb ran MiXCR on the 5' RACE reads. Here the sample spans 1,800,000 or so distinct CDR3 sequences, 32% being singletons. Sequenced input: cord blood. The chain couples TRBV27 to TRBJ1-2; no firm D call. This clonotype originated in a newborn girl in good health. For the CDR3, the DNA is TGTGCCAGCAGTCTGACTCCGGACGGCTATGGCTACACCTTC. It specifies CASSLTPDGYGYTF.